The 6 T cell receptor beta chains reported below all come from one sample, sequenced in a study of blood T cell repertoires in COVID-19. Here immunoSEQ multiplex PCR was the method, and the copy in TCRdb shows in-frame clones only, minus some. The table has under 400,000 clones, approximately 87% seen once. Sequencing was done on a sample of PBMCs or T cells enriched from blood (not recorded which). Every receptor here comes from a man aged 40-50 years in a cohort exposed to, infected with or recovered from COVID-19 (not recorded which).

The chain has TRBV27 and TRBJ2-7; TRBD1 is a possible D gene (5 bases). This CDR3 is built from 11 residues. Trimming removed 6 bases from V and 4 bases from J, with 7 bases in between. Germline loops: CDR1 MNHEY, CDR2 SMNVEV (reference sequence). This chain's CDR3 is CASRGAYEQYF. CDR3 nucleotides: TGTGCCAGCAGAGGGGCATACGAGCAGTACTTC.

This chain's CDR3 is CASSQALYSPLHF. The DNA for the CDR3 is TGTGCCAGCAGCCAAGCCCTATATTCACCCCTCCACTTT. The chain is built from TRBV3-1 (or the pseudogene TRBV3-2) and TRBJ1-6; D ambiguous. The CDR3 has 13 amino acids. The V gene lost 1 base and the J gene lost 8 bases, with 6 bases spanning the gap. Germline V CDR1 and CDR2: LGHDT, YNNKEL (reference sequence).

The rearrangement joins TRBV5-1 to TRBJ1-5; D is unresolved. The V end lost 1 base, the J end lost 4 bases, and 6 bases lay between the germline ends. CDR3 length: 13 amino acids. Germline values: CDR1 SGHRS, CDR2 YFSETQ. The CDR3 nucleotides are TGCGCCAGCAGCTTGCTTAGTAATCAGCCCCAGCATTTT. Encoded protein: CASSLLSNQPQHF.

The rearrangement links TRBV19 to TRBJ1-5; TRBD1 might be the D (5 bases). V was cut by 4 bases and J by 2 bases, with 18 bases left in between. This CDR3 comprises 17 residues. The V gene's germline CDR1 is LNHDA and CDR2 SQIVND (reference sequence). The chain's CDR3 is CASSRAGLRGGNQPQHF. The CDR3 DNA reads TGTGCCAGTAGTAGGGCAGGCCTTCGGGGGGGCAATCAGCCCCAGCATTTT.

The chain couples TRBV10-1 to TRBJ2-2; 12 bases are shared with TRBD2. Germline V gene data show CDR1 as WNHNN and CDR2 as SYGVQD (reference sequence). The CDR3 is 19 residues long. J gave up 4 bases and V 2 bases, and 11 bases lay outside the gene matches. In DNA form, the CDR3 reads TGCGCCAGCAGTGAGCCAAGGAGACTAGCGGGAGTACCCACCGGGGAGCTGTTTTTT. This sequence encodes CASSEPRRLAGVPTGELFF.

The chain recombines TRBV28 with TRBJ1-3; a possible D gene is TRBD1 (5 bases). V dropped 6 bases and J dropped 0 bases, with 15 bases sitting between them. The germline CDR1 and CDR2 sequences are MDHEN and SYDVKM. The CDR3 has 16 residues. The CDR3 nucleotides are TGTGCCAGCAGGACTGAAGCAGGGCCCTCTGGAAACACCATATATTTT. It is translated as CASRTEAGPSGNTIYF.